This T cell receptor beta chain was captured in a study of T-cell reconstitution after alpha-beta-depleted transplantation in children. Study results and limitations: Some patients showed high day-60 TCRbeta diversity, which derived from surviving recipient T cells and thymic progenitors. Diversity and T-cell counts at one year after transplant derived mostly from new T cells. It was reported that alpha-beta T cells came from several hundred expanded graft clones (about two months after transplant).

Comments on this clonotype: As yet, its antigen is unknown. Germline and junction disagree at one end, which may indicate a read error.

Using unique molecular identifiers, the investigators prepared the TCRbeta library. TCRdb reprocessed the PCR reads with MiXCR, giving one entry per CDR3 protein. The sample yields about 980,000 distinct CDR3 sequences, less than 30% seen once. This CDR3 is built from 15 residues. CDR1 is MNHEY, CDR2 SVGAGI, per germline. The chain links TRBV6-5 to TRBJ2-6; D ambiguous. Sequencing used PBMCs, mostly from graft donor cells, obtained 360 days after TCRalphabeta/CD19-depleted stem cell transplant. The source is a boy under three years old who had a stem cell transplant for SCID, so the T cells may come from the graft donor. This CDR3 reads CASSYRLRSANVLAF. CDR3 in DNA: TGTGCCAGCAGTTACCGCCTAAGGTCTGCCAACGTCCTGGCTTTC.